This TCR beta chain appears in the sequencing data of a study of OX40 agonist ivuxolimab in advanced cancers. Study at large: All patients had ivuxolimab intravenously every 2 weeks at 0.01 to 10 mg/kg.

TCRdb's table, derived via immunoSEQ multiplex PCR, lists solely in-frame clones and lacks some. The top ten clones hold approximately 0.73% of a sample with approximately 69,000 clones, 65% to 90% of them seen once. In germline, CDR1 is SNHLY, CDR2 FYNNEI. This CDR3 is 15 amino acids long. V lost 1 base and J lost 4, with 12 bases in between. This sequence was found in an adult with an advanced solid tumor such as melanoma, head and neck, liver or kidney cancer. V is TRBV2 and J is TRBJ2-3; a possible D gene is TRBD1 (6 bases). The sequenced sample was CD4+ or CD8+ T cells sorted from blood, obtained in a trial of the OX40 agonist ivuxolimab. This chain's CDR3 is CASSEEQGPPDTQYF. CDR3 sequence (DNA): TGTGCCAGCAGTGAAGAACAGGGCCCCCCAGATACGCAGTATTTT.